This TCR beta chain is drawn from a study of spatial heterogeneity in lung cancer. Background on the study: Alpha-chain sequences were detected in numbers that were consistently lower than beta-chain sequences. Notes on the study in general: Mutation tallies in tumors tracked expanded intratumoral alpha and beta TCR counts.

From germline, CDR1 is SEHNR and CDR2 FQNEAQ (reference sequence). V was clipped by 5 bases and J by 2 bases, with 13 bases between them. The CDR3 is 14 residues long. This clonotype was observed at least ten times. Its target is unknown. The sample's time point: sample taken at primary tumor resection. The donor group consisted of over 60 patients who had untreated, early-stage non-small cell lung cancer. The study sequenced unsorted whole RNA from tumor, nontumor lung or frozen PBMC. In the library, each TCR cDNA molecule bore its own unique molecular identifier. TCRdb ran MiXCR on the 5' RACE reads and lists one entry per CDR3 protein. The data show approximately 20,000 distinct CDR3 sequences, approximately 3% seen once.

This clonotype was sampled from a male donor with early-stage non-small cell lung cancer. This sequence joins TRBV7-9 and TRBJ2-7; TRBD2 might be the D (6 bases). Here the sequenced sample was lung tumor tissue, taken at surgery. CDR3 sequence (DNA): TGTGCCAGCAGCGATAGTGCGGGACCCTACGAGCAGTACTTC. This sequence encodes CASSDSAGPYEQYF.